This is a list of T cell receptor beta chains from one sample in a study of T cell clonotyping in hematopoietic cell transplantation. TCRdb's copy holds only in-frame clones and misses some; the assay was immunoSEQ multiplex PCR. The table records roughly 6,100 clones, 32% of them present only once. The sample was peripheral blood mononuclear cells, taken 30 days after allogeneic stem cell transplant. These receptors originate from a female patient aged 50-65 years who had an allogeneic stem cell transplant from an unrelated donor, so the T cells may come from the graft donor. Some clones in this sample may be carry-over from other donors' samples. CDR3s include the opening cysteine and the closing phenylalanine or tryptophan. The D gene is left open where the match is weak. Not all rows give a size; the values are once, few, many and, for expanded clones, a class.

v_call	j_call	d_call	clone_size	cdr3_aa	cdr3_nt
TRBV30	TRBJ1-6	-	-	CAWAWEANSPLHF	TGTGCCTGGGCATGGGAGGCCAATTCACCCCTCCACTTT
TRBV6-5	TRBJ2-1	-	-	CASKGYSSSGNEQFF	TGTGCCAGCAAAGGGTACAGCTCTAGTGGCAATGAGCAGTTCTTC
TRBV7-9	TRBJ2-6	-	few	CASSLAGANVLTF	TGTGCCAGCAGCTTAGCGGGGGCCAACGTCCTGACTTTC
TRBV20-1	TRBJ2-7	-	few	CSAREVYEQYF	TGCAGTGCTAGAGAAGTCTACGAGCAGTACTTC
TRBV5-6	TRBJ2-2	-	-	CASSPGLGANTGELFF	TGTGCCAGCAGCCCCGGGCTAGGGGCGAACACCGGGGAGCTGTTTTTT
TRBV2	TRBJ2-7	-	-	CASSEALAEQYF	TGTGCCAGCAGTGAAGCTCTCGCCGAGCAGTACTTC
TRBV6-5	TRBJ2-5	-	-	CASSRGETQYF	TGTGCCAGCAGCCGCGGGGAGACCCAGTACTTC
TRBV30	TRBJ2-2	-	-	CAWSWNSIGELFF	TGTGCCTGGAGTTGGAACAGCATCGGGGAGCTGTTTTTT
TRBV30	TRBJ1-1	-	-	CAWSVQADTEAFF	TGTGCCTGGAGTGTCCAGGCCGACACTGAAGCTTTCTTT
TRBV6-5	TRBJ1-5	-	-	CASSRGTQINQPQHF	TGTGCCAGCAGTAGGGGTACACAGATTAATCAGCCCCAGCATTTT
TRBV6-5	TRBJ1-5	-	medium-sized	CASGGGNQPQHF	TGTGCCAGCGGGGGGGGCAATCAGCCCCAGCATTTT
TRBV30	TRBJ2-7	TRBD2	-	CAWVAGARATMSYEQYF	TGTGCCTGGGTAGCGGGAGCTCGAGCAACAATGTCCTACGAGCAGTACTTC
TRBV30	TRBJ2-3	-	-	CAWRGDSRPEIDTQYF	TGTGCCTGGAGAGGGGACTCCCGACCCGAAATAGATACGCAGTATTTT
TRBV6-1	TRBJ2-7	-	few	CASSEGGLSYEQYF	TGTGCCAGCAGTGAGGGGGGGCTTTCCTACGAGCAGTACTTC
TRBV30	TRBJ2-5	TRBD2	-	CAWSNGASGGGETQYF	TGTGCCTGGAGCAACGGGGCTAGCGGGGGAGGAGAGACCCAGTACTTC
TRBV30	TRBJ1-2	-	few	CAWTGWDAGNYGYTF	TGTGCCTGGACGGGATGGGACGCAGGGAACTATGGCTACACCTTC
TRBV28	TRBJ2-7	TRBD2	few	CASTLAGDSYEQYF	TGTGCCAGCACCCTAGCGGGAGACTCCTACGAGCAGTACTTC
TRBV7-2	TRBJ2-2	TRBD1	few	CASSLVPTRDRGNGELFF	TGTGCCAGCAGCTTAGTACCAACCCGGGACAGGGGTAACGGGGAGCTGTTTTTT
TRBV28	TRBJ1-5	-	few	CASSGWEGEPQHF	TGTGCCAGCAGTGGTTGGGAGGGGGAGCCCCAGCATTTT
TRBV9	TRBJ1-2	-	few	CASSEGLGPDYGYTF	TGTGCCAGCAGCGAAGGACTGGGACCGGACTATGGCTACACCTTC
TRBV30	TRBJ1-2	-	-	CAWTGHSYGYTF	TGTGCCTGGACCGGACACAGCTATGGCTACACCTTC
TRBV30	TRBJ2-6	TRBD1	-	CAWSVGAGGSAGANVLTF	TGTGCCTGGAGTGTTGGGGCAGGGGGCTCGGCGGGGGCCAACGTCCTGACTTTC
TRBV7-3	TRBJ2-5	TRBD1	few	CASSLQGEETQYF	TGTGCCAGCAGCTTACAGGGGGAAGAGACCCAGTACTTC
TRBV30	TRBJ1-3	-	-	CAWSPHSGNTIYF	TGTGCCTGGAGTCCTCATTCTGGAAACACCATATATTTT
TRBV30	TRBJ2-2	-	-	CAWSKGARGTGELFF	TGTGCCTGGAGTAAGGGAGCTAGAGGGACCGGGGAGCTGTTTTTT
TRBV29-1	TRBJ2-7	-	few	CSVAGNYEQYF	TGCAGCGTCGCGGGGAACTACGAGCAGTACTTC
TRBV6-1	TRBJ2-7	-	few	CASSAKGTGEQYF	TGTGCCAGCAGTGCTAAGGGAACGGGCGAGCAGTACTTC